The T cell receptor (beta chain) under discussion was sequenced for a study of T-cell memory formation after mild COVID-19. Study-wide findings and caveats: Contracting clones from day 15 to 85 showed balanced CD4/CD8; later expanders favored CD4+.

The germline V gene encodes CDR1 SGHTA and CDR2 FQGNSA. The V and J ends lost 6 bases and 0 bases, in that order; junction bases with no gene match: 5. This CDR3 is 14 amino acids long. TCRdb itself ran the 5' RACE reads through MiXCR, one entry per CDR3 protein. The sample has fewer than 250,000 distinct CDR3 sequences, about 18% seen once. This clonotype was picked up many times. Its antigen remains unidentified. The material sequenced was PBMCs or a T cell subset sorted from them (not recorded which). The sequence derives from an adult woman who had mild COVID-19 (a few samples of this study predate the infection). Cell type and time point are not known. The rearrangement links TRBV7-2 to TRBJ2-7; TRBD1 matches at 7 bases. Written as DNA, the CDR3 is TGTGCCAGCAGAAGGGGGACAGACTCCTACGAGCAGTACTTC. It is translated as CASRRGTDSYEQYF.